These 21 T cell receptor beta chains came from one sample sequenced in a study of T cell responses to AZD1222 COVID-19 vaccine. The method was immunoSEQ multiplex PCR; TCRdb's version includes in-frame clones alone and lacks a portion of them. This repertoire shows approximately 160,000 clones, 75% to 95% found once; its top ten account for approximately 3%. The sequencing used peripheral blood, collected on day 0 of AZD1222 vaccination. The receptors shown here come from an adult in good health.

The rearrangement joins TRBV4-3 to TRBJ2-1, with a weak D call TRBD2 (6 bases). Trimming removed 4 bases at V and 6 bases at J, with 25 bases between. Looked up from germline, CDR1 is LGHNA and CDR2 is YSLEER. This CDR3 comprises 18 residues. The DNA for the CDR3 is TGCGCCAGCAGCCGAAGACTATTAAACGGGGGATTAATCAATGAGCAGTTCTTC. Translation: CASSRRLLNGGLINEQFF.

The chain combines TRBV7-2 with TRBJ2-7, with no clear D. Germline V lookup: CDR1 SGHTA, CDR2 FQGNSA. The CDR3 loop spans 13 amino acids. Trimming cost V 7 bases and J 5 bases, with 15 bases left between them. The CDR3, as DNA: TGTGCCAGCATCATCAACCCCCTTCACGAGCAGTACTTC. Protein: CASIINPLHEQYF.

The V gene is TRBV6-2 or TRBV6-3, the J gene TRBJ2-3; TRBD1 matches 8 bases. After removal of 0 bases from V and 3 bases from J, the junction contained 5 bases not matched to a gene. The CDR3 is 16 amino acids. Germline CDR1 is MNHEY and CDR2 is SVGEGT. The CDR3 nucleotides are TGTGCCAGCAGTTACTCGATGGACAGGGTAACAGATACGCAGTATTTT. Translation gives CASSYSMDRVTDTQYF.

The CDR3 sequence: CASSSQGGNEKLFF. Written as DNA, the CDR3 is TGTGCCAGCAGTTCACAGGGAGGTAATGAAAAACTGTTTTTT. V gene TRBV6-5 combines with J gene TRBJ1-4; D may be TRBD1 (6 bases). This CDR3 is 14 amino acids long. Germline-derived CDR1 and CDR2 are MNHEY and SVGAGI. The V and J ends lost 4 bases and 4 bases respectively, with 10 bases between them.

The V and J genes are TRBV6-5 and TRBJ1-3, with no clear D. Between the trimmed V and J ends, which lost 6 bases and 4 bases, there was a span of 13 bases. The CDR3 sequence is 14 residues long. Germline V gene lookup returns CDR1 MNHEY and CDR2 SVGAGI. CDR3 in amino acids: CASSWKGGGNTIYF. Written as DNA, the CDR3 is TGTGCCAGCAGCTGGAAGGGAGGGGGAAACACCATATATTTT.

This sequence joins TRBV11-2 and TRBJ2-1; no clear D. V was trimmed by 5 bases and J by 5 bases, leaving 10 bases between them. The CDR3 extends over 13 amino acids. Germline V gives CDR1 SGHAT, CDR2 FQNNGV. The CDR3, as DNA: TGTGCCAGCAGCCTGGGCCAGAACAATGAGCAGTTCTTC. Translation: CASSLGQNNEQFF.

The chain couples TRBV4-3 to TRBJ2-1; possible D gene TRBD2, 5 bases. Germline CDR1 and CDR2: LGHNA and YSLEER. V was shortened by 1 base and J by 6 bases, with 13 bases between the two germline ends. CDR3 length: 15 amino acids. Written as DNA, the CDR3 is TGCGCCAGCAGCCAAGTTACTAGTGGAGCCAATGAGCAGTTCTTC. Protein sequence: CASSQVTSGANEQFF.

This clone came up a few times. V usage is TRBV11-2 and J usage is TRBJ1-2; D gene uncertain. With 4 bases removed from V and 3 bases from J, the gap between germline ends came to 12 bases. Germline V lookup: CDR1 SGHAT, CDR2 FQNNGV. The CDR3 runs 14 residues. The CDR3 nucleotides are TGTGCCAGCAGCTCCTTACAGTTTGACTATGGCTACACCTTC. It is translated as CASSSLQFDYGYTF.

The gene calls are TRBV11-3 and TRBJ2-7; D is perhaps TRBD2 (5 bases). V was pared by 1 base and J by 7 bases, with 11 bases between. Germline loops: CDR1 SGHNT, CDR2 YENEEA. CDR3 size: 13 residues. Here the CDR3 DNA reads TGTGCCAGCAGCTTAGGACGGGGAGAAGAGCAGTACTTC. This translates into CASSLGRGEEQYF.

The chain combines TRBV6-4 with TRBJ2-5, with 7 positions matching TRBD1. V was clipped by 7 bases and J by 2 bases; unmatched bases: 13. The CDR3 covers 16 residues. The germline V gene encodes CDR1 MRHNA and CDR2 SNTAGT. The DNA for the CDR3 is TGTGCCAGCAATCACCGGCCGGGCAGGGGGCAAGAGACCCAGTACTTC. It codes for CASNHRPGRGQETQYF.

DNA for the CDR3: TGTGCCAGCAGTTACGACCAGGGGATGGGTTCACCCCTCCACTTT. Its translation is CASSYDQGMGSPLHF. This rearrangement joins TRBV6-2 or TRBV6-3 to TRBJ1-6; a weak D match, TRBD1 (6 bases). Trimming cost V 2 bases and J 9 bases, with 14 bases left between them. CDR1 MNHEY and CDR2 SVGEGT come from the germline V gene. CDR3 length: 15 residues.

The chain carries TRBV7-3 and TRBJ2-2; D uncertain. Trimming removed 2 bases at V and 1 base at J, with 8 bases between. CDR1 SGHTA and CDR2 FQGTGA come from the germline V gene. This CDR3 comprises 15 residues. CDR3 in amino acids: CASSLGVGNTGELFF. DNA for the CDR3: TGTGCCAGCAGCTTAGGAGTGGGGAACACCGGGGAGCTGTTTTTT.

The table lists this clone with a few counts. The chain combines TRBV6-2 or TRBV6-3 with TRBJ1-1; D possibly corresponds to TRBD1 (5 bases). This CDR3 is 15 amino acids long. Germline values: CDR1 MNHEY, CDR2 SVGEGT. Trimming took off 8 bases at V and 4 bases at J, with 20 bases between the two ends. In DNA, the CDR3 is TGTGCCAGCCGCCCCGAGGGAGGGAGGGGCACTGAAGCTTTCTTT. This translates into CASRPEGGRGTEAFF.

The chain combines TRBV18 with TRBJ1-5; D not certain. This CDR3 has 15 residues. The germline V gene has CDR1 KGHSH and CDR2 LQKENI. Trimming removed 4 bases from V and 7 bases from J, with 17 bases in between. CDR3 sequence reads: CASSLITTKGQPQHF. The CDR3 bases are TGTGCCAGCTCACTCATTACAACGAAGGGACAGCCCCAGCATTTT. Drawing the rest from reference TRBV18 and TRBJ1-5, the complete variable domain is NAGVMQNPRHLVRRRGQEARLRCSPMKGHSHVYWYRQLPEEGLKFMVYLQKENIIDESGMPKERFSAEFPKEGPSILRIQQVVRGDSAAYFCASSLITTKGQPQHFGDGTRLSIL.

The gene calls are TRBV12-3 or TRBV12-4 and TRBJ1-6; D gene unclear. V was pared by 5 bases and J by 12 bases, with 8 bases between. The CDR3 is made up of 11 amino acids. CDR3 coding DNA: TGTGCCAGCAGTCCGGGTGGACCCCTCCACTTT. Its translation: CASSPGGPLHF.

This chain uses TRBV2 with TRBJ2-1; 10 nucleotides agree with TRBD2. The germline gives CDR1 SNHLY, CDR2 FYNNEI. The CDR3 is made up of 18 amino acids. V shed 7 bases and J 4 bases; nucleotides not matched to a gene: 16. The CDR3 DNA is TGTGCCAGCAAGAGCATTCAGCGGGGGGGCTCAAGTTACAATGAGCAGTTCTTC. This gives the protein CASKSIQRGGSSYNEQFF. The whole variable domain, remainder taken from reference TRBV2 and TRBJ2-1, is EPEVTQTPSHQVTQMGQEVILRCVPISNHLYFYWYRQILGQKVEFLVSFYNNEISEKSEIFDDQFSVERPDGSNFTLKIRSTKLEDSAMYFCASKSIQRGGSSYNEQFFGPGTRLTVL.

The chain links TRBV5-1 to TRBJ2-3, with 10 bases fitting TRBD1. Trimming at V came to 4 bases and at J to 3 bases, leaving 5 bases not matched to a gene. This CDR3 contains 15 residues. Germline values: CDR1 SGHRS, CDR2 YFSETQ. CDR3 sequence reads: CASSQTGGATDTQYF. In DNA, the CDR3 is TGCGCCAGCAGCCAGACAGGGGGCGCAACAGATACGCAGTATTTT.

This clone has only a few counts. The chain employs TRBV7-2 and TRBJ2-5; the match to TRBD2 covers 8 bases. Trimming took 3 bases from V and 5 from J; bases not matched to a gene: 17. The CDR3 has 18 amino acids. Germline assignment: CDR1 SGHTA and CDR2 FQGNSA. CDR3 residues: CASSFNAGIAGPRETQYF. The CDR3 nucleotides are TGTGCCAGCAGCTTTAATGCGGGGATAGCGGGGCCGAGGGAGACCCAGTACTTC.

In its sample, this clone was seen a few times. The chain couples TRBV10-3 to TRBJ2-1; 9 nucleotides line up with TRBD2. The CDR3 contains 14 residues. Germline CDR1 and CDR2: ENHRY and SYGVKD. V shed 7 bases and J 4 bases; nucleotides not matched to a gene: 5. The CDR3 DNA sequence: TGTGCCATCAAGGCAGCGGGGGGTTACAATGAGCAGTTCTTC. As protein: CAIKAAGGYNEQFF.

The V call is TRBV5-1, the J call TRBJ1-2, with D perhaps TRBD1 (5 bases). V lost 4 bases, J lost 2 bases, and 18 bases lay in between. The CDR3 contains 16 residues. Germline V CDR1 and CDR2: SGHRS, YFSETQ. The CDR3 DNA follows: TGCGCCAGCAGCCGGTTACCCGGACAATCCAACTATGGCTACACCTTC. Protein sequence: CASSRLPGQSNYGYTF.

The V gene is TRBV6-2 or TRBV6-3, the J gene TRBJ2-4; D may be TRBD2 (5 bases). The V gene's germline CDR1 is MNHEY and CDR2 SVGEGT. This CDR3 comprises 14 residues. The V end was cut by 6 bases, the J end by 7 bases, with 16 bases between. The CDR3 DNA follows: TGTGCCAGCAGCCCCTGGGGAGTCAGCAACATTCAGTACTTC. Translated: CASSPWGVSNIQYF.